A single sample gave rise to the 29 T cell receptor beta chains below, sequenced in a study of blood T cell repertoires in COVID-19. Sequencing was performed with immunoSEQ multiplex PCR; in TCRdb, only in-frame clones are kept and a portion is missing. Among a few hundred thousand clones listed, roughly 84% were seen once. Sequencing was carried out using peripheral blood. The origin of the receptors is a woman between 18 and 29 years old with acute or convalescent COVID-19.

As DNA, the CDR3 is TGTGCCAGTAGTATGACAGGGGGTAGCAATCAGCCCCAGCATTTT. As protein: CASSMTGGSNQPQHF. V and J are TRBV19 and TRBJ1-5; 9 nucleotides line up with TRBD1. Unmatched junction bases numbered 0, after V lost 3 bases and J lost 0 bases. CDR1 and CDR2 (germline): LNHDA, SQIVND (reference sequence). The CDR3 covers 15 residues. The full variable domain, with the rest looked up from reference TRBV19 and TRBJ1-5, is DGGITQSPKYLFRKEGQNVTLSCEQNLNHDAMYWYRQDPGQGLRLIYYSQIVNDFQKGDIAEGYSVSREKKESFPLTVTSAQKNPTAFYLCASSMTGGSNQPQHFGDGTRLSIL.

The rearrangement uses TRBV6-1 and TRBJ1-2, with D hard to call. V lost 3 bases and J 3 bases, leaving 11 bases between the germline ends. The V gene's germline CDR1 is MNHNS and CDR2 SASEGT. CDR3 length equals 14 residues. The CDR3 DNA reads TGTGCCAGCAGTGAGTCAGGATGGGACTATGGCTACACCTTC. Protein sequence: CASSESGWDYGYTF.

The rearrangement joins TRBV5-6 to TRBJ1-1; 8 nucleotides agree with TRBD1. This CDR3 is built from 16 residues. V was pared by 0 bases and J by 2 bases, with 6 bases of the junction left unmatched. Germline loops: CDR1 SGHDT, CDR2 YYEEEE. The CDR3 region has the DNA TGTGCCAGCAGCTTGGCCCGGGCAGGGGGCAACACTGAAGCTTTCTTT. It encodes CASSLARAGGNTEAFF.

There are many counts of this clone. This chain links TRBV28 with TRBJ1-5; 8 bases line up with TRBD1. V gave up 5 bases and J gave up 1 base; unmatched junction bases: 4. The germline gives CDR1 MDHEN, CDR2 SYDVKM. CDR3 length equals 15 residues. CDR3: CASSKQGVSNQPQHF. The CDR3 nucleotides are TGTGCCAGCAGTAAACAGGGGGTGAGCAATCAGCCCCAGCATTTT. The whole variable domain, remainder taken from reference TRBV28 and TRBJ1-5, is DVKVTQSSRYLVKRTGEKVFLECVQDMDHENMFWYRQDPGLGLRLIYFSYDVKMKEKGDIPEGYSVSREKKERFSLILESASTNQTSMYLCASSKQGVSNQPQHFGDGTRLSIL.

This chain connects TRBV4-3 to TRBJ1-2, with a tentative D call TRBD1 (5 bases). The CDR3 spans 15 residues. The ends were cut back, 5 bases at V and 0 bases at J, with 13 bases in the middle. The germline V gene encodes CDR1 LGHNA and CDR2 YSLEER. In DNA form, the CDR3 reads TGCGCCAGCAGCGCCTCAGGGTTAGCTAACTATGGCTACACCTTC. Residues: CASSASGLANYGYTF.

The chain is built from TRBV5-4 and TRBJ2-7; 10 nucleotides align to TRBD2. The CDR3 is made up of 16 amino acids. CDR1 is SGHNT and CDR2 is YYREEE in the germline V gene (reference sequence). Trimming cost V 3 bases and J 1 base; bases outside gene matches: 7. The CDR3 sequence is CASSYIGLAASYEQYF. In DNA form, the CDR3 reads TGTGCCAGCAGCTACATCGGACTAGCGGCTTCCTACGAGCAGTACTTC.

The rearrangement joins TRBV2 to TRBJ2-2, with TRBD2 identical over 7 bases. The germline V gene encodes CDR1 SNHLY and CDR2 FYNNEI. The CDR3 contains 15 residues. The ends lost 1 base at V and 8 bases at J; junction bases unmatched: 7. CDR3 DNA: TGTGCCAGCAGTGAAGTTGCGGGAGTGAAAGGGGAGCTGTTTTTT. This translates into CASSEVAGVKGELFF.

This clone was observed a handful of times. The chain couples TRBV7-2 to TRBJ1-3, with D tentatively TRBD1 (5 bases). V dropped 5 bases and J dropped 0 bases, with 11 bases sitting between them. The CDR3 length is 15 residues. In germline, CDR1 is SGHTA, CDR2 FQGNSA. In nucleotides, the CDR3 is TGTGCCAGCAGCCCCGGGGGGGACTCTGGAAACACCATATATTTT. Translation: CASSPGGDSGNTIYF. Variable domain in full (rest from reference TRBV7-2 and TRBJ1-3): GAGVSQSPSNKVTEKGKDVELRCDPISGHTALYWYRQSLGQGLEFLIYFQGNSAPDKSGLPSDRFSAERTGGSVSTLTIQRTQQEDSAVYLCASSPGGDSGNTIYFGEGSWLTVV.

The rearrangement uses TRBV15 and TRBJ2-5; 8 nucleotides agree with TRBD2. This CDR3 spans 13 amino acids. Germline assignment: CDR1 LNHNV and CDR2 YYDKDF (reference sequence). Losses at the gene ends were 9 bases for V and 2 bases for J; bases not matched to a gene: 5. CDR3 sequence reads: CATGQREQETQYF. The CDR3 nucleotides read TGTGCCACTGGGCAGCGGGAGCAAGAGACCCAGTACTTC.

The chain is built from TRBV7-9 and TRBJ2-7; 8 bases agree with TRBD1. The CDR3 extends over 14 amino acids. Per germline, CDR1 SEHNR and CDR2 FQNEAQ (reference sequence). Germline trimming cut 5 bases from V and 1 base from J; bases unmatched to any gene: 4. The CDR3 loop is CASSEWDRSYEQYF. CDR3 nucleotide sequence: TGTGCCAGCAGCGAGTGGGACAGGTCCTACGAGCAGTACTTC.

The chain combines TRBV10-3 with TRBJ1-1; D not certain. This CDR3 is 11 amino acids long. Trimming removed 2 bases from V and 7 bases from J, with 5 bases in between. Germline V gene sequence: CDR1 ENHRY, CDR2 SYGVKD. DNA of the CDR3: TGTGCCATCAGTGAGGGCTTTGAAGCTTTCTTT. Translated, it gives CAISEGFEAFF.

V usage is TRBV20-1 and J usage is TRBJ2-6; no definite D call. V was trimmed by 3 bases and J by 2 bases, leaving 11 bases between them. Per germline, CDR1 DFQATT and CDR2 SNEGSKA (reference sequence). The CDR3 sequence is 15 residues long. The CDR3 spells CSASIFGTGANVLTF. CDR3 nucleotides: TGCAGTGCTAGTATATTCGGTACTGGGGCCAACGTCCTGACTTTC.

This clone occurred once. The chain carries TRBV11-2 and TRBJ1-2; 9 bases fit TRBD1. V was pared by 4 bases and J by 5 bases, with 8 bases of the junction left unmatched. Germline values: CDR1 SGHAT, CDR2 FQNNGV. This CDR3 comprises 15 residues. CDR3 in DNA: TGTGCCAGCAGCTCAACCGGGACAGGGATATATGGCTACACCTTC. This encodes CASSSTGTGIYGYTF.

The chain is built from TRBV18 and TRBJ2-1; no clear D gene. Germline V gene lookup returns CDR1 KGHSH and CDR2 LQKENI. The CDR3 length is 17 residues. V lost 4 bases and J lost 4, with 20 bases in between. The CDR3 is CASSLQPREWSYNEQFF. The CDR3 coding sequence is TGTGCCAGCTCACTCCAACCCCGAGAATGGTCATACAATGAGCAGTTCTTC.

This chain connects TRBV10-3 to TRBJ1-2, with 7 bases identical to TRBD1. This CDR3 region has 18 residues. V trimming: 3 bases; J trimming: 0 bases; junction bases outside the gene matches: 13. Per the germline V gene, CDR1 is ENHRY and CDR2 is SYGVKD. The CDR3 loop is CAISDRRRGVRANYGYTF. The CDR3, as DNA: TGTGCCATCAGTGATCGGCGCAGGGGGGTTAGAGCTAACTATGGCTACACCTTC.

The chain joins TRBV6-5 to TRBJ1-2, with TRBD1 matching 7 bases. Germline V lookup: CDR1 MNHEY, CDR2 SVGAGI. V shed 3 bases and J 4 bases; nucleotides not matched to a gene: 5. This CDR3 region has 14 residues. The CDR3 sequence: CASSYQGQLYGYTF. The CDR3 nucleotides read TGTGCCAGCAGTTATCAGGGACAGCTCTATGGCTACACCTTC.

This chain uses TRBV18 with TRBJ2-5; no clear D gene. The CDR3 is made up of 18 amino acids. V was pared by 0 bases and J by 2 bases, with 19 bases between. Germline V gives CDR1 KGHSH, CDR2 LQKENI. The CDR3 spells CASSPPWYPRREQETQYF. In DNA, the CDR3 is TGTGCCAGCTCACCACCATGGTACCCGCGGAGAGAACAAGAGACCCAGTACTTC.

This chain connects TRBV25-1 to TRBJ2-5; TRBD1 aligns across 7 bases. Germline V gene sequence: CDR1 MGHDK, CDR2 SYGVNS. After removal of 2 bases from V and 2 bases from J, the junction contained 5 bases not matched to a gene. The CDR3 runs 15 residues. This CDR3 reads CASSEIDRAQETQYF. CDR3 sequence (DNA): TGTGCCAGCAGTGAAATTGACAGGGCACAAGAGACCCAGTACTTC.

In nucleotides, the CDR3 is TGTGCCAGCAGTGGAGGACTAGCTTTGGGGGATACGCAGTATTTT. This translates into CASSGGLALGDTQYF. The gene calls are TRBV27 and TRBJ2-3, with 8 bases identical to TRBD2. Germline loops: CDR1 MNHEY, CDR2 SMNVEV (reference sequence). The CDR3 spans 15 residues. The trim removed 5 bases at V and 6 bases at J, leaving 10 bases unmatched.

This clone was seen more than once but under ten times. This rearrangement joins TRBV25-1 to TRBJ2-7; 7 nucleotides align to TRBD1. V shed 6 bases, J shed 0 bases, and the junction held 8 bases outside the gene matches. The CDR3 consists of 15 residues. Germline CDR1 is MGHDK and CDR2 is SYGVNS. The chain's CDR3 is CASSTTGRSSYEQYF. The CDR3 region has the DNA TGTGCCAGCAGCACGACAGGGCGCAGCTCCTACGAGCAGTACTTC.

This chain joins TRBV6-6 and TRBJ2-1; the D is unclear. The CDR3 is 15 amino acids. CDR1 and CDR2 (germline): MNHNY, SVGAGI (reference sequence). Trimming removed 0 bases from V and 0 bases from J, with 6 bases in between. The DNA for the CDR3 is TGTGCCAGCAGTTACTCAGTGAGCTCCTACAATGAGCAGTTCTTC. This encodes CASSYSVSSYNEQFF.

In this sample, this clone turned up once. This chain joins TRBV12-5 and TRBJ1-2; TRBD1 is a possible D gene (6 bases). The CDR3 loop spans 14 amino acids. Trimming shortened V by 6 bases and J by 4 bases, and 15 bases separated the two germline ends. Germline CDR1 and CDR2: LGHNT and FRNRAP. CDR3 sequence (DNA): TGTGCTAGTGGCCAGGACAGTTCCAGCTATGGCTACACCTTC. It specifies CASGQDSSSYGYTF. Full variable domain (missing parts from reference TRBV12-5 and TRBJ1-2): DARVTQTPRHKVTEMGQEVTMRCQPILGHNTVFWYRQTMMQGLELLAYFRNRAPLDDSGMPKDRFSAEMPDATLATLKIQPSEPRDSAVYFCASGQDSSSYGYTFGSGTRLTVV.

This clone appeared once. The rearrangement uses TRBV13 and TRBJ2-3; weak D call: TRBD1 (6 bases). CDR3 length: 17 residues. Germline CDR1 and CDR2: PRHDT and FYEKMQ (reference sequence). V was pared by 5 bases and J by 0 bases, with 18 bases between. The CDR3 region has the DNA TGTGCCAGCAGCCCCCACCCCAGGACAGCTAGCACAGATACGCAGTATTTT. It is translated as CASSPHPRTASTDTQYF.

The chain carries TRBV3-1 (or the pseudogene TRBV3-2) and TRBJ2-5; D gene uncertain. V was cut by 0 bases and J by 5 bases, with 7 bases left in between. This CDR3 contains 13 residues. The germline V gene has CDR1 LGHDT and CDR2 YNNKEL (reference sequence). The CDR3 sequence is CASSQDHGETQYF. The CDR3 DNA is TGTGCCAGCAGCCAAGATCACGGGGAGACCCAGTACTTC.

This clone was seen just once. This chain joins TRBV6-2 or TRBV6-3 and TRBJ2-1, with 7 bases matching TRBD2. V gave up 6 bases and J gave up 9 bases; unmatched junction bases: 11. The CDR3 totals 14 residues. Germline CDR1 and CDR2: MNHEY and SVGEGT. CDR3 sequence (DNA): TGTGCCAGCAGCGGAGGACTAGTTGTTGTTGAGCAGTTCTTC. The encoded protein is CASSGGLVVVEQFF.

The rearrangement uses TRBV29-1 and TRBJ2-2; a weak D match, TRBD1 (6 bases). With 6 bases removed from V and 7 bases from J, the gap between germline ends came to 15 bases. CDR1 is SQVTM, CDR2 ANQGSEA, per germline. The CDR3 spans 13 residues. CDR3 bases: TGCAGCGTGACAGGTGGAAAGGGCGGGGAGCTGTTTTTT. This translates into CSVTGGKGGELFF.

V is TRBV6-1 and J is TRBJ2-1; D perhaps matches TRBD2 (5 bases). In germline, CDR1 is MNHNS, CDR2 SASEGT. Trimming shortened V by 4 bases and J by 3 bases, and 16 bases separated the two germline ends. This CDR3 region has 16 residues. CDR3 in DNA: TGTGCCAGCAGTGTGGACCCCCCAGGAGGCTACAATGAGCAGTTCTTC. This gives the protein CASSVDPPGGYNEQFF.

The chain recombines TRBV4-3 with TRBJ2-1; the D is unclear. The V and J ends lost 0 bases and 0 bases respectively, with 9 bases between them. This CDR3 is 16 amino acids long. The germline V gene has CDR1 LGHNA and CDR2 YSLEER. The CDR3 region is CASSQEVQLSYNEQFF. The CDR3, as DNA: TGCGCCAGCAGCCAAGAAGTACAGCTCTCCTACAATGAGCAGTTCTTC.

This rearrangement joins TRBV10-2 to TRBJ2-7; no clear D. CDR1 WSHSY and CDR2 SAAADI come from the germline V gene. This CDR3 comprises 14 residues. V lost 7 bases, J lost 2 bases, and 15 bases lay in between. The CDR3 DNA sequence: TGCGCCAGCACTTCCCGCCGCTATCCCTACGAGCAGTACTTC. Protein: CASTSRRYPYEQYF.